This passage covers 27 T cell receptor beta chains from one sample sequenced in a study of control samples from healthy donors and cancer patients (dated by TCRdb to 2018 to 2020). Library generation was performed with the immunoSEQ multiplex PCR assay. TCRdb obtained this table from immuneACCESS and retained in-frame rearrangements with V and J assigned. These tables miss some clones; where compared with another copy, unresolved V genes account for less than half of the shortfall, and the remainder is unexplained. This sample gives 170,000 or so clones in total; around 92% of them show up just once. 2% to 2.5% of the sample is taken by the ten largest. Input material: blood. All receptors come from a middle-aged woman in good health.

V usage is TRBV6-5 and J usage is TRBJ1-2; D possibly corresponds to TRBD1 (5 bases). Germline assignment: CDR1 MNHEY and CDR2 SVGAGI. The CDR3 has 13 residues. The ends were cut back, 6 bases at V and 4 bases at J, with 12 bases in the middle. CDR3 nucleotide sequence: TGTGCCAGCAGGGTGGACACCCCCTATGGCTACACCTTC. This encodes CASRVDTPYGYTF.

DNA for the CDR3: TGTGCCACCAGCATTGATCTTACAGCTTTGGAGCAGTTCTTC. Amino acid sequence: CATSIDLTALEQFF. The chain carries TRBV15 and TRBJ2-1; D is uncertain. With 4 bases removed from V and 10 bases from J, the gap between germline ends came to 17 bases. The CDR3 consists of 14 residues. CDR1 and CDR2 from the germline V gene are LNHNV and YYDKDF (reference sequence).

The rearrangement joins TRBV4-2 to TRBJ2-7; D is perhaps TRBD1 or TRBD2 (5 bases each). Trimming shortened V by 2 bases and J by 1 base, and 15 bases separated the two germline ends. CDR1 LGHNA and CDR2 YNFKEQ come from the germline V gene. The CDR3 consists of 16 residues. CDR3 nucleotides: TGTGCCAGCAGCCAATTAGGGACCGAACCGTCCTACGAGCAGTACTTC. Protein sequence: CASSQLGTEPSYEQYF.

The CDR3 nucleotides read TGTGCCAGCAGGCACCTTAGCGGGGGGGCAGATACGCAGTATTTT. Translating gives CASRHLSGGADTQYF. The rearrangement joins TRBV27 to TRBJ2-3, with TRBD2 matching 11 bases. This CDR3 is built from 15 residues. CDR1 MNHEY and CDR2 SMNVEV come from the germline V gene (reference sequence). Trimming took 6 bases from V and 4 from J; bases not matched to a gene: 6.

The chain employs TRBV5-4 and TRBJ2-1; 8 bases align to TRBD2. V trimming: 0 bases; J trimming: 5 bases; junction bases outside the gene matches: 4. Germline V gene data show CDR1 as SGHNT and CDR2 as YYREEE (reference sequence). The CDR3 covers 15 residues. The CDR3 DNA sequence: TGTGCCAGCAGCTTGGCGGGGGGGGTAAACAATGAGCAGTTCTTC. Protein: CASSLAGGVNNEQFF.

The CDR3, as DNA: TGCAGCGTTGTCAGGTTAGCGTCTAACAATGAGCAGTTCTTC. It encodes CSVVRLASNNEQFF. The gene calls are TRBV29-1 and TRBJ2-1; maybe TRBD2 (5 bases). From germline, CDR1 is SQVTM and CDR2 ANQGSEA. V was shortened by 4 bases and J by 5 bases, with 15 bases between the two germline ends. The CDR3 runs to 14 residues.

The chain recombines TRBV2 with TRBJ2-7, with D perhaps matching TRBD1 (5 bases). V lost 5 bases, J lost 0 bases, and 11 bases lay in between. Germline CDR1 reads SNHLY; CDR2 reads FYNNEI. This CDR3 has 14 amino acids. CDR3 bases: TGTGCCAGCAGTCCCACAGGACGCTCCTACGAGCAGTACTTC. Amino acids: CASSPTGRSYEQYF.

DNA for the CDR3: TGTGCCACCAGCAGAGATTTGGGGGGGGATACGCAGTATTTT. Translated, it gives CATSRDLGGDTQYF. The chain employs TRBV15 and TRBJ2-3, with 7 bases identical to TRBD2. Germline loops: CDR1 LNHNV, CDR2 YYDKDF (reference sequence). The CDR3 spans 14 residues. V shed 0 bases and J 6 bases; nucleotides not matched to a gene: 3. The full variable domain, with the rest looked up from reference TRBV15 and TRBJ2-3, is DAMVIQNPRYQVTQFGKPVTLSCSQTLNHNVMYWYQQKSSQAPKLLFHYYDKDFNNEADTPDNFQSRRPNTSFCFLDIRSPGLGDTAMYLCATSRDLGGDTQYFGPGTRLTVL.

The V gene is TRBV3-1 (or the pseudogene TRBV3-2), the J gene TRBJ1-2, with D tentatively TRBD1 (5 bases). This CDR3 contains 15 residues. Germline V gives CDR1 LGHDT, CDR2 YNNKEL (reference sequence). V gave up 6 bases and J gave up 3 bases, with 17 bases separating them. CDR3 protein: CASSRDTGAYYGYTF. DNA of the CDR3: TGTGCCAGCAGTCGTGACACAGGAGCTTACTATGGCTACACCTTC.

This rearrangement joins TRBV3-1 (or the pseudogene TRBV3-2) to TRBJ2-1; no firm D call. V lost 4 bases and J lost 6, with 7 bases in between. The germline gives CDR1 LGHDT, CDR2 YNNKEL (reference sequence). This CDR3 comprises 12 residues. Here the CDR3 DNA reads TGTGCCAGCAGCCGGGGATTCAATGAGCAGTTCTTC. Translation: CASSRGFNEQFF.

As DNA, the CDR3 is TGTGCCAGCACTAACAGACAGGGTGTGGACTACACCTTC. It codes for CASTNRQGVDYTF. The V call is TRBV2, the J call TRBJ1-2; TRBD1 agrees at 7 bases. V was clipped by 7 bases and J by 10 bases; unmatched bases: 12. CDR1 SNHLY and CDR2 FYNNEI come from the germline V gene. The CDR3 length is 13 residues. Full variable domain (missing parts from reference TRBV2 and TRBJ1-2): EPEVTQTPSHQVTQMGQEVILRCVPISNHLYFYWYRQILGQKVEFLVSFYNNEISEKSEIFDDQFSVERPDGSNFTLKIRSTKLEDSAMYFCASTNRQGVDYTFGSGTRLTVV.

CDR3 in DNA: TGCAGTGCTAGTCCTTCTTCCGGCGGCCGCTCCTACGAGCAGTACTTC. This encodes CSASPSSGGRSYEQYF. The chain couples TRBV20-1 to TRBJ2-7, with D hard to call. V lost 3 bases and J 0 bases, leaving 18 bases between the germline ends. The CDR3 has 16 amino acids. Germline CDR1 and CDR2: DFQATT and SNEGSKA (reference sequence).

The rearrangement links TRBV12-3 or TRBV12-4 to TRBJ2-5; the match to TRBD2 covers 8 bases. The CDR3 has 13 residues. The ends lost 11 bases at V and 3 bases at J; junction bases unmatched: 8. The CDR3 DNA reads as TGTGCCGTAAAGCGGGGGAGTGAAGAGACCCAGTACTTC. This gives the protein CAVKRGSEETQYF.

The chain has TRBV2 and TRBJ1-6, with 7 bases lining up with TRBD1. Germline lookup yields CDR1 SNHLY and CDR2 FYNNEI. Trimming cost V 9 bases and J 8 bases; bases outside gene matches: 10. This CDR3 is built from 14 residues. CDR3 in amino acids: CASTLDRVDSPLHF. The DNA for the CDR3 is TGTGCCAGTACTTTAGACAGGGTAGATTCACCCCTCCACTTT.

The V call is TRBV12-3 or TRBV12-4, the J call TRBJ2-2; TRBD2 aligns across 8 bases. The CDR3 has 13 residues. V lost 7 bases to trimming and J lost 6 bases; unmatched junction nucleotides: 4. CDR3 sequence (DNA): TGTGCCAGCAAGGCGGGGGGCCCCGGGGAGCTGTTTTTT. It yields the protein CASKAGGPGELFF.

The CDR3 sequence is CATVRGAGISGNTIYF. CDR3 in DNA: TGTGCCACCGTACGAGGGGCGGGAATCTCTGGAAACACCATATATTTT. The rearrangement joins TRBV28 to TRBJ1-3, with D possibly being TRBD1 (5 bases). Trimming left V 10 bases short and J 0 bases short, with 19 bases between. CDR3 size: 16 residues. Germline assignment: CDR1 MDHEN and CDR2 SYDVKM.

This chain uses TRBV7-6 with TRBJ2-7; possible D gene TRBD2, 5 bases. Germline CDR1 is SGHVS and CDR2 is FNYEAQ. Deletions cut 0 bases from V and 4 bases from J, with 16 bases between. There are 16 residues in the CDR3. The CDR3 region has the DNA TGTGCCAGCAGCTTAGCAGAGGAGGACCTCCGTTACGAGCAGTACTTC. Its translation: CASSLAEEDLRYEQYF. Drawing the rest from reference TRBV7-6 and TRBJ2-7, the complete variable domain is GAGVSQSPRYKVTKRGQDVALRCDPISGHVSLYWYRQALGQGPEFLTYFNYEAQQDKSGLPNDRFSAERPEGSISTLTIQRTEQRDSAMYRCASSLAEEDLRYEQYFGPGTRLTVT.

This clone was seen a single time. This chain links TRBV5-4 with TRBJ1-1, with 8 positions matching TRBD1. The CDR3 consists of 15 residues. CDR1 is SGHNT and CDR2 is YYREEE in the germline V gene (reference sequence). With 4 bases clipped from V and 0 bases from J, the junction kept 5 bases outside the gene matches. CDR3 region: CASSRTGSMNTEAFF. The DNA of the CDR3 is TGTGCCAGCAGCCGGACAGGGAGTATGAACACTGAAGCTTTCTTT.

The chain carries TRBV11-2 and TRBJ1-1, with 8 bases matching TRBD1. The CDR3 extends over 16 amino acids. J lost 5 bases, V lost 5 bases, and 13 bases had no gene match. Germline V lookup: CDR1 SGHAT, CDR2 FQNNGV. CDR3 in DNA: TGTGCCAGCAGCCACCGATCACAGGGGGTACAGACTGAAGCTTTCTTT. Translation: CASSHRSQGVQTEAFF.

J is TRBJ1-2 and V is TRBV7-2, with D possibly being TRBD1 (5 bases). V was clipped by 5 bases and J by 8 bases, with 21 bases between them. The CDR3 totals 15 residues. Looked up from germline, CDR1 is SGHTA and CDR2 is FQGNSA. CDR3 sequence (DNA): TGTGCCAGCAGCCCCGACTACGGGGGGTCGAGGGGCTACACCTTC. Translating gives CASSPDYGGSRGYTF.

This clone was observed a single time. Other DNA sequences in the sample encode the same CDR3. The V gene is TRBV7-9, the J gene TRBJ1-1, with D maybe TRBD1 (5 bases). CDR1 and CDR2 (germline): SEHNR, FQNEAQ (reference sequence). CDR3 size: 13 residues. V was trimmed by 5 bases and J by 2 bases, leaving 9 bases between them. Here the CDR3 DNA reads TGTGCCAGCAGCCTAGGGGCTAACACTGAAGCTTTCTTT. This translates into CASSLGANTEAFF.

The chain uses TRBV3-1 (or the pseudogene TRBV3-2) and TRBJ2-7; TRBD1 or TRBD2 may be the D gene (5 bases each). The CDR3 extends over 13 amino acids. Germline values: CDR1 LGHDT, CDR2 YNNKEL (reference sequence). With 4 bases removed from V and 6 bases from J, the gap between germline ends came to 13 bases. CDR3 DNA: TGTGCCAGCAGCCGGATAACCGGGACCGAGCAGTACTTC. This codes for CASSRITGTEQYF.

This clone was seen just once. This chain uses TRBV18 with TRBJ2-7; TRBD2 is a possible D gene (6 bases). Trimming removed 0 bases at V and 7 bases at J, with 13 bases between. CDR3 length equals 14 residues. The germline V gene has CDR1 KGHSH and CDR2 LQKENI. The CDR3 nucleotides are TGTGCCAGCTCACCACCTGGGACTTCGGGAGAGCAGTACTTC. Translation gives CASSPPGTSGEQYF.

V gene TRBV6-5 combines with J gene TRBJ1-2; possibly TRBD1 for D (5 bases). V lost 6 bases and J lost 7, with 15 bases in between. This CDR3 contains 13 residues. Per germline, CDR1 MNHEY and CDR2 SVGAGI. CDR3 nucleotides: TGTGCCAGCAGACCCGGGACCGCCCGTGGCTACACCTTC. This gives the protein CASRPGTARGYTF.

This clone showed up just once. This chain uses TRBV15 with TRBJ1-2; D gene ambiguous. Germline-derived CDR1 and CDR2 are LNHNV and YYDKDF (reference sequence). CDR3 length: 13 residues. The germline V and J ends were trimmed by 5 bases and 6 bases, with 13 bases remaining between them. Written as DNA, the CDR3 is TGTGCCACCAGCTTAATGGAAGCGGATGGCTACACCTTC. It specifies CATSLMEADGYTF.

CDR3 sequence: CASSTGTGNTIYF. In DNA, the CDR3 is TGTGCCAGTAGCACAGGGACTGGAAACACCATATATTTT. The chain joins TRBV19 to TRBJ1-3; D is perhaps TRBD1 (6 bases). Germline V gives CDR1 LNHDA, CDR2 SQIVND (reference sequence). The V end lost 6 bases, the J end lost 2 bases, and 8 bases lay between the germline ends. The CDR3 contains 13 residues.

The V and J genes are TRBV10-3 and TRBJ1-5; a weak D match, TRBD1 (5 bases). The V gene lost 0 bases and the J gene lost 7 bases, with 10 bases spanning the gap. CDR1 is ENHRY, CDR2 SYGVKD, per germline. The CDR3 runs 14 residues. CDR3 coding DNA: TGTGCCATCAGTGAGTCGGGGGAGGGGCAGCCCCAGCATTTT. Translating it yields CAISESGEGQPQHF.